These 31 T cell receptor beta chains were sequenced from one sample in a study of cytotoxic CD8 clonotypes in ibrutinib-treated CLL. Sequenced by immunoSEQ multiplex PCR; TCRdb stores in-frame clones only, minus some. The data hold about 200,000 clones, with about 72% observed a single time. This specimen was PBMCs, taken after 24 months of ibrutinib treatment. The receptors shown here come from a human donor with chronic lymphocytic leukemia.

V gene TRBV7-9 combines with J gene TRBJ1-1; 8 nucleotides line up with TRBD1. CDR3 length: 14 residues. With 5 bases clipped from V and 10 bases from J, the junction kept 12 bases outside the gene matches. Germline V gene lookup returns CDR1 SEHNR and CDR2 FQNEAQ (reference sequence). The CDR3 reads CASSKGTGYGRAFF. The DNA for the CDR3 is TGTGCCAGCAGCAAGGGGACAGGTTACGGGCGAGCTTTCTTT.

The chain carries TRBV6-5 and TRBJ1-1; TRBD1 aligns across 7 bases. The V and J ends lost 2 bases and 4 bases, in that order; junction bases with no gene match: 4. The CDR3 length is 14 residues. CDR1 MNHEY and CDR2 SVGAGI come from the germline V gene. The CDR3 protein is CASSYVRGSTEAFF. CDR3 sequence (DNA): TGTGCCAGCAGTTACGTCAGGGGGAGCACTGAAGCTTTCTTT.

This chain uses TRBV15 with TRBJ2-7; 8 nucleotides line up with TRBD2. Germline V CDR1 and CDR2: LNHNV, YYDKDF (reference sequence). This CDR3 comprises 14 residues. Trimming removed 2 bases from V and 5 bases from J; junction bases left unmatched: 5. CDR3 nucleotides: TGTGCCACCAGCAGAACCGGGACTAGTAACGAGCAGTACTTC. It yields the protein CATSRTGTSNEQYF.

DNA for the CDR3: TGTGCCAGCAGCTTAGTGACGGCAATGAACACTGAAGCTTTCTTT. This sequence encodes CASSLVTAMNTEAFF. The chain has TRBV7-2 and TRBJ1-1; D is undetermined. Trimming removed 1 base from V and 0 bases from J, with 9 bases in between. Germline values: CDR1 SGHTA, CDR2 FQGNSA. The CDR3 extends over 15 amino acids.

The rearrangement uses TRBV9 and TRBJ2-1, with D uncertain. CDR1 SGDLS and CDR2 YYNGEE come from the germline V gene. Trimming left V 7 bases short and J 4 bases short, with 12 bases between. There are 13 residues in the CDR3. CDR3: CASSPSSYNEQFF. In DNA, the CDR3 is TGTGCCAGCTCCCCTTCGTCGTACAATGAGCAGTTCTTC. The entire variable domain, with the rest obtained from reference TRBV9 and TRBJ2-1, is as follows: DSGVTQTPKHLITATGQRVTLRCSPRSGDLSVYWYQQSLDQGLQFLIQYYNGEERAKGNILERFSAQQFPDLHSELNLSSLELGDSALYFCASSPSSYNEQFFGPGTRLTVL.

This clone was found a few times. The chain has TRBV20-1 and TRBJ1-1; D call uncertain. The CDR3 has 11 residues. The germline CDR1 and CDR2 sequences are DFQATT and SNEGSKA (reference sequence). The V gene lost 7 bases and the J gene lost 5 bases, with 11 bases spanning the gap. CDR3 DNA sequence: TGCAGTGGAGCCCGGGGAACTGAAGCTTTCTTT. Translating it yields CSGARGTEAFF.

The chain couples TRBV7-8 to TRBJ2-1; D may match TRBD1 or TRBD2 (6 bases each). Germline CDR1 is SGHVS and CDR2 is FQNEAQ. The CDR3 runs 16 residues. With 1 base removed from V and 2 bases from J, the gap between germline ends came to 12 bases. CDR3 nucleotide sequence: TGTGCCAGCAGCTTAGTCCCGGGGGCCACCTACAATGAGCAGTTCTTC. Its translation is CASSLVPGATYNEQFF. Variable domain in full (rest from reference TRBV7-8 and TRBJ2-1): GAGVSQSPRYKVAKRGQDVALRCDPISGHVSLFWYQQALGQGPEFLTYFQNEAQLDKSGLPSDRFFAERPEGSVSTLKIQRTQQEDSAVYLCASSLVPGATYNEQFFGPGTRLTVL.

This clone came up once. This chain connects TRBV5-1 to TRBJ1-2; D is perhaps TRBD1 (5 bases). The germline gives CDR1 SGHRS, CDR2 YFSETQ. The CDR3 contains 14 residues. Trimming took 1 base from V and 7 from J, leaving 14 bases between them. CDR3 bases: TGCGCCAGCAGCTTGTCCTGGGGGATTTCTGGCTACACCTTC. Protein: CASSLSWGISGYTF.

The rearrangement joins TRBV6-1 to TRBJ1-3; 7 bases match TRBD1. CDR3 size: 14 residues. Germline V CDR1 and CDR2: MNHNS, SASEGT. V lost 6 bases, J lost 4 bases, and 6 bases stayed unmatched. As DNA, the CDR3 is TGTGCCAGCAGATTGGTGACAGGGGGAAACACCATATATTTT. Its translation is CASRLVTGGNTIYF.

CDR3 protein: CASSPKGDKEDTQYF. The CDR3 DNA sequence: TGTGCCAGCAGCCCGAAAGGGGACAAGGAAGATACGCAGTATTTT. The V call is TRBV7-7, the J call TRBJ2-3; TRBD1 is a possible D gene (6 bases). Trimming stripped 5 bases from V and 5 bases from J, with 17 bases between. CDR3 length: 15 residues. Germline CDR1 SSHAT, CDR2 FNYEAQ (reference sequence).

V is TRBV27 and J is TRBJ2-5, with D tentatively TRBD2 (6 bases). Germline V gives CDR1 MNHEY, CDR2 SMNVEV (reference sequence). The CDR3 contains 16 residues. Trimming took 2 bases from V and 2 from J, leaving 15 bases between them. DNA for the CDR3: TGTGCCAGCAGTTTACTTGGAGGGAAGAAACAAGAGACCCAGTACTTC. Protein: CASSLLGGKKQETQYF.

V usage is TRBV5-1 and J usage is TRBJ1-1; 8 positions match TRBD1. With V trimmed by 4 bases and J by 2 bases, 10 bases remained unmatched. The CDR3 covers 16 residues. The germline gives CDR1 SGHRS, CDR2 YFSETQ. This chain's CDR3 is CASSQLGQGINTEAFF. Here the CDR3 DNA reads TGCGCCAGCAGCCAACTCGGACAGGGTATTAACACTGAAGCTTTCTTT.

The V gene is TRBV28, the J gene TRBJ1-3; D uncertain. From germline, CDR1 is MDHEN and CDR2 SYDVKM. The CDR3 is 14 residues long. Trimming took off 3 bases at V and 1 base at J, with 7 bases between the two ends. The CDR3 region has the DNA TGTGCCAGCAGTTTGCCTAAATCTGGAAACACCATATATTTT. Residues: CASSLPKSGNTIYF.

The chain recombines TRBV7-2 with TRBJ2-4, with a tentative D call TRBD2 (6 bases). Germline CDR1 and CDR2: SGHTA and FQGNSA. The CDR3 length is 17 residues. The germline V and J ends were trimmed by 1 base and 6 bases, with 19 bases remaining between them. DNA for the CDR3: TGTGCCAGCAGCTTAGAAACGGGAGAAAGATCGGGAAACATTCAGTACTTC. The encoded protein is CASSLETGERSGNIQYF.

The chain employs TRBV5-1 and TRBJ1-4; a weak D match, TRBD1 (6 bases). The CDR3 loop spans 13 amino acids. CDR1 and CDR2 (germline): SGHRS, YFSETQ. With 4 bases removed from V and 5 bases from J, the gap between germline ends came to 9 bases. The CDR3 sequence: CASSRDTNEKLFF. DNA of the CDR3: TGCGCCAGCAGCAGGGACACCAATGAAAAACTGTTTTTT. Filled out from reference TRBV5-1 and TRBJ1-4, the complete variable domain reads KAGVTQTPRYLIKTRGQQVTLSCSPISGHRSVSWYQQTPGQGLQFLFEYFSETQRNKGNFPGRFSGRQFSNSRSEMNVSTLELGDSALYLCASSRDTNEKLFFGSGTQLSVL.

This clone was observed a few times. CDR3 loop: CASSTTSGDTDTQYF. The CDR3, as DNA: TGCGCCAGCAGCACGACTAGCGGAGACACAGATACGCAGTATTTT. The chain carries TRBV5-1 and TRBJ2-3; 9 positions agree with TRBD2. V gave up 4 bases and J gave up 2 bases; unmatched junction bases: 5. The germline V gene encodes CDR1 SGHRS and CDR2 YFSETQ. The CDR3 runs 15 residues. The entire variable domain, with the rest obtained from reference TRBV5-1 and TRBJ2-3, is as follows: KAGVTQTPRYLIKTRGQQVTLSCSPISGHRSVSWYQQTPGQGLQFLFEYFSETQRNKGNFPGRFSGRQFSNSRSEMNVSTLELGDSALYLCASSTTSGDTDTQYFGPGTRLTVL.

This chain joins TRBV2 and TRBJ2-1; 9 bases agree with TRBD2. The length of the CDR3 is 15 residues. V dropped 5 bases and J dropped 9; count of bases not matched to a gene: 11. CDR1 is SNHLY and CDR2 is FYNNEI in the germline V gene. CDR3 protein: CASSLLREGRGEQFF. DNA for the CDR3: TGTGCCAGCAGTCTCTTGCGGGAGGGCCGGGGTGAGCAGTTCTTC. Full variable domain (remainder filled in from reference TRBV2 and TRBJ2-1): EPEVTQTPSHQVTQMGQEVILRCVPISNHLYFYWYRQILGQKVEFLVSFYNNEISEKSEIFDDQFSVERPDGSNFTLKIRSTKLEDSAMYFCASSLLREGRGEQFFGPGTRLTVL.

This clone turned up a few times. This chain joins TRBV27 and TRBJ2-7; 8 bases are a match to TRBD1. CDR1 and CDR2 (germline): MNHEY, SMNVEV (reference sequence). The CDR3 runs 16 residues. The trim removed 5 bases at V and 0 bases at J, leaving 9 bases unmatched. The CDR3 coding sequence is TGTGCCAGCAGTCCGAGGACAGGGCGGGGCTCCTACGAGCAGTACTTC. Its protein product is CASSPRTGRGSYEQYF.

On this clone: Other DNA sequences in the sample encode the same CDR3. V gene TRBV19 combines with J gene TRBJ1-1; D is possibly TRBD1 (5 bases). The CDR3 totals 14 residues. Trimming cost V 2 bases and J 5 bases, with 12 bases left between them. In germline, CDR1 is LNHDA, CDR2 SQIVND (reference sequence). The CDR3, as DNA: TGTGCCAGTAGTATACGGCAGGGCGGGACTGAAGCTTTCTTT. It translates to CASSIRQGGTEAFF. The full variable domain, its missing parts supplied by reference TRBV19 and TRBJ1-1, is DGGITQSPKYLFRKEGQNVTLSCEQNLNHDAMYWYRQDPGQGLRLIYYSQIVNDFQKGDIAEGYSVSREKKESFPLTVTSAQKNPTAFYLCASSIRQGGTEAFFGQGTRLTVV.

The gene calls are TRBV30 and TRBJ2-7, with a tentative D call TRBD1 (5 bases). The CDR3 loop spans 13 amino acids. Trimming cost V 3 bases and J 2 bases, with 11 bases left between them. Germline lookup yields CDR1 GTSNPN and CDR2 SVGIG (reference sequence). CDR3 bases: TGTGCCTGGAGGGGGCTCTCTCCCTACGAGCAGTACTTC. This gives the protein CAWRGLSPYEQYF.

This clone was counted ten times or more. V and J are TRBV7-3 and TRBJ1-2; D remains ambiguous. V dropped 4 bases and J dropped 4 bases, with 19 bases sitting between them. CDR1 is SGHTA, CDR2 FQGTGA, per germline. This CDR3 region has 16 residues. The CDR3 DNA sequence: TGTGCCAGCAGCTCACTCCATCGTCAGTCCATCTATGGCTACACCTTC. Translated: CASSSLHRQSIYGYTF.

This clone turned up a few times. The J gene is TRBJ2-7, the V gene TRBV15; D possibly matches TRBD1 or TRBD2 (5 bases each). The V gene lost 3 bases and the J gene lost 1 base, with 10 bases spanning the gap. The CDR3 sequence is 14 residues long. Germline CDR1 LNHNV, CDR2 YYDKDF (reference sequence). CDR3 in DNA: TGTGCCACCAGCAGGGGGGACGGATCCTACGAGCAGTACTTC. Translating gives CATSRGDGSYEQYF.

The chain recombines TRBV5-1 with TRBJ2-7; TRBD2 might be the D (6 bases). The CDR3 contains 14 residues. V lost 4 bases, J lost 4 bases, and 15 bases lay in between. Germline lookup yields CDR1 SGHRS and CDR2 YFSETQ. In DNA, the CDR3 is TGCGCCAGCAGCAGACCCGGGACTCGTTACGAGCAGTACTTC. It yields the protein CASSRPGTRYEQYF.

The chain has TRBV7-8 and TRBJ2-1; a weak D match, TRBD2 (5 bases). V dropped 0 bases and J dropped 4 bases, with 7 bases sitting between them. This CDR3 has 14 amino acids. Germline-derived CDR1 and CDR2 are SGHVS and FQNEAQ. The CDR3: CASSLAGAYNEQFF. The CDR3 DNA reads TGTGCCAGCAGCTTAGCGGGAGCTTACAATGAGCAGTTCTTC.

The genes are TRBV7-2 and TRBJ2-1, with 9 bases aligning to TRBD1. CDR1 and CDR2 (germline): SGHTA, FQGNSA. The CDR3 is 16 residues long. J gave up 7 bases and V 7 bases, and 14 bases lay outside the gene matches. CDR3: CASTSSGTGSLNEQFF. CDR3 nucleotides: TGTGCCAGCACCTCGTCCGGGACAGGGTCGTTAAATGAGCAGTTCTTC. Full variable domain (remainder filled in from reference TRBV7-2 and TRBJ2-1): GAGVSQSPSNKVTEKGKDVELRCDPISGHTALYWYRQSLGQGLEFLIYFQGNSAPDKSGLPSDRFSAERTGGSVSTLTIQRTQQEDSAVYLCASTSSGTGSLNEQFFGPGTRLTVL.

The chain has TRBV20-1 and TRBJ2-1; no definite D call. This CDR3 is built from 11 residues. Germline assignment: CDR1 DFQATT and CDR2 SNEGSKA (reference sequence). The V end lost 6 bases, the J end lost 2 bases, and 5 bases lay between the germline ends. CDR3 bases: TGCAGTGCCACGACCTACAATGAGCAGTTCTTC. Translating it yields CSATTYNEQFF.

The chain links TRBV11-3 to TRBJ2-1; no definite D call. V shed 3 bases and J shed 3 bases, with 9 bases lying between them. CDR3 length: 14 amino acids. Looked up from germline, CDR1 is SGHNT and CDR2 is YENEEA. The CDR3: CASSFQYGYNEQFF. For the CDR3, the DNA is TGTGCCAGCAGCTTTCAGTACGGCTACAATGAGCAGTTCTTC.

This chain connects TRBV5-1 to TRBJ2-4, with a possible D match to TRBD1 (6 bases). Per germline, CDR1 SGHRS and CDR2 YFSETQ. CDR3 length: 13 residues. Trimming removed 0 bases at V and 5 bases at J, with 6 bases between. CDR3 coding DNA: TGCGCCAGCAGCTTGGGGACAGAAAACATTCAGTACTTC. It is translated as CASSLGTENIQYF.

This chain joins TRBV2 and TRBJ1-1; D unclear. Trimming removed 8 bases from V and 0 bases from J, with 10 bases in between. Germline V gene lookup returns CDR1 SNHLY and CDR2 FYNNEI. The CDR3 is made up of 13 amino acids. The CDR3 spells CASPSSMNTEAFF. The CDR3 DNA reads TGTGCCAGCCCTTCCAGCATGAACACTGAAGCTTTCTTT.

The CDR3 sequence: CASSLALGRSYNEQFF. Here the CDR3 DNA reads TGCGCCAGCAGCTTGGCATTGGGACGCTCCTACAATGAGCAGTTCTTC. V gene TRBV5-1 combines with J gene TRBJ2-1, with D perhaps TRBD1 or TRBD2 (5 bases each). Germline V CDR1 and CDR2: SGHRS, YFSETQ. The CDR3 sequence is 16 residues long. Trimming cost V 0 bases and J 0 bases, with 10 bases left between them.

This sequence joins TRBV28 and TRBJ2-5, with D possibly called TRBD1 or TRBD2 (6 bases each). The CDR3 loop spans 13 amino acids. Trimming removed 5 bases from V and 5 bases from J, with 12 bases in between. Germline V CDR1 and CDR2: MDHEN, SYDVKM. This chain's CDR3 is CASSPGDSETQYF. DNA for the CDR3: TGTGCCAGCAGTCCAGGGGACTCGGAGACCCAGTACTTC.